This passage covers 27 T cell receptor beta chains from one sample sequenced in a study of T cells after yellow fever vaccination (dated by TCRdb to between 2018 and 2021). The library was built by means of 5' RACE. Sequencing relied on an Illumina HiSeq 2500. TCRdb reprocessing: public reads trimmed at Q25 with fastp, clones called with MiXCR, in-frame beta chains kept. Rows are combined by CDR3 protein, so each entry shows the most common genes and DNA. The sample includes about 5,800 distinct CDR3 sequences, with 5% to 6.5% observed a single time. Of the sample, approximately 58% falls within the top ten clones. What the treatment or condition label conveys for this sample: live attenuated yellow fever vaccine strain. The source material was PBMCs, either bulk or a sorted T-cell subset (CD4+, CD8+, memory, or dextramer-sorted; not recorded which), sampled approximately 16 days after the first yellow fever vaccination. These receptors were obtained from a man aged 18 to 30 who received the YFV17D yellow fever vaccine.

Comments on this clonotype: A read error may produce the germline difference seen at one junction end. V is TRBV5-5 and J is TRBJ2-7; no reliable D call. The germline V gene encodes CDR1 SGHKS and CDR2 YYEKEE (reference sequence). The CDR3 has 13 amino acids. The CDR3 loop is CAISLGLPCEQYF. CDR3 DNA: TGTGCCATCAGCTTGGGTCTCCCCTGCGAGCAGTACTTC. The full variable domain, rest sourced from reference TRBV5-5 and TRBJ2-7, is DAGVTQSPTHLIKTRGQQVTLRCSPISGHKSVSWYQQVLGQGPQFIFQYYEKEERGRGNFPDRFSARQFPNYSSELNVNALLLGDSALYLCAISLGLPCEQYFGPGTRLTVT.

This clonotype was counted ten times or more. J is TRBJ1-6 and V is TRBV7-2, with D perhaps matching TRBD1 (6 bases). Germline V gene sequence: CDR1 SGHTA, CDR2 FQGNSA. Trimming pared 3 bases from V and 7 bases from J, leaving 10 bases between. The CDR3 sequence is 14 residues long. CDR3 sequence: CASSFGQGNSPLHF. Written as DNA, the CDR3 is TGTGCCAGCAGCTTCGGTCAGGGGAATTCACCCCTCCACTTT.

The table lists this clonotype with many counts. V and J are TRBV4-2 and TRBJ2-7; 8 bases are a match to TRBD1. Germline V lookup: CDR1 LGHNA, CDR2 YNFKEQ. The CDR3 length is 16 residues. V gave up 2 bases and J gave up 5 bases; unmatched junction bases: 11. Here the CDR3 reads CASSQKNLGQGHEQYF. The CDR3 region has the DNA TGTGCCAGCAGCCAAAAAAACCTCGGACAGGGCCACGAGCAGTACTTC.

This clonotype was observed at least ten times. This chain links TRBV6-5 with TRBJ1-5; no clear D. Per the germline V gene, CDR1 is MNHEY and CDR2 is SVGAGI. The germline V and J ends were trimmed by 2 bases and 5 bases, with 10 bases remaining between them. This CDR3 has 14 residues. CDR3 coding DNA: TGTGCCAGCAGTTACGAGGGCAGAGATCAGCCCCAGCATTTT. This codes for CASSYEGRDQPQHF.

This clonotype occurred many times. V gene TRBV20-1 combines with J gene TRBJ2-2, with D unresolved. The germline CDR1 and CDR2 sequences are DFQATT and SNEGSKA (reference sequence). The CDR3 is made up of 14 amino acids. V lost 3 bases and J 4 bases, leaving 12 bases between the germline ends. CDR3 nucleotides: TGCAGTGCTAGTTTGGACGGACCCACCGGGGAGCTGTTTTTT. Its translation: CSASLDGPTGELFF.

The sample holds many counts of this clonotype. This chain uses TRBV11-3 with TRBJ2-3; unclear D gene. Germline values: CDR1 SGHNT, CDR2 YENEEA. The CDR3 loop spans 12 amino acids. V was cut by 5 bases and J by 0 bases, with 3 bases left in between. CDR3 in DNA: TGTGCCAGCAGCAGCAGCACAGATACGCAGTATTTT. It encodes CASSSSTDTQYF.

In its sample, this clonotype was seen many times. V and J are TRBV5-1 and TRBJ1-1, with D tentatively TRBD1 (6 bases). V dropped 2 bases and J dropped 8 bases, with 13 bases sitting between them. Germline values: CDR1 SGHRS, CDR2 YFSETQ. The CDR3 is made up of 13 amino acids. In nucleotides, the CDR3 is TGCGCCAGCAGCTTTTACGGGGACAAAGAAGCTTTCTTT. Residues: CASSFYGDKEAFF.

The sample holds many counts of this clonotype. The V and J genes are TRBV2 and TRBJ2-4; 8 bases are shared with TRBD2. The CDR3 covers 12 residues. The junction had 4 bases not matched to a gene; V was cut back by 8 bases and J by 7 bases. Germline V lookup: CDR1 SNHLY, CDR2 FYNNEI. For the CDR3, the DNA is TGTGCCAGCCGGCGGGAGGCTAACATTCAGTACTTC. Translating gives CASRREANIQYF.

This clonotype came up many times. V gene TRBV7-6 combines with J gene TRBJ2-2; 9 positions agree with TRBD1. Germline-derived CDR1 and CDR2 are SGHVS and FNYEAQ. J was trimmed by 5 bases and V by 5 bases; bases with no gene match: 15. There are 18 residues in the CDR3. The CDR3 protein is CASSRSEDGTGRTGELFF. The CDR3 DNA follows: TGTGCCAGCAGCCGATCGGAGGACGGGACAGGGAGGACCGGGGAGCTGTTTTTT.

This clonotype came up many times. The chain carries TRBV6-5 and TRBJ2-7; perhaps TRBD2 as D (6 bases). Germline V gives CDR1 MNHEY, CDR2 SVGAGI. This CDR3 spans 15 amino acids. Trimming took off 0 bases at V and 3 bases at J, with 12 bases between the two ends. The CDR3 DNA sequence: TGTGCCAGCAGTTACTCGGAGGGGCCCTTCTACGAGCAGTACTTC. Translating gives CASSYSEGPFYEQYF.

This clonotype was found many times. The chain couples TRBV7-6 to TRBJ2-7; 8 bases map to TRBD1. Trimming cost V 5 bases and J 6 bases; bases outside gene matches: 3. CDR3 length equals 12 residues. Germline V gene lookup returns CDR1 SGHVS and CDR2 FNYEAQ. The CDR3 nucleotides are TGTGCCAGCAGCCCTACAGGGGGCGAGCAGTACTTC. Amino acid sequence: CASSPTGGEQYF.

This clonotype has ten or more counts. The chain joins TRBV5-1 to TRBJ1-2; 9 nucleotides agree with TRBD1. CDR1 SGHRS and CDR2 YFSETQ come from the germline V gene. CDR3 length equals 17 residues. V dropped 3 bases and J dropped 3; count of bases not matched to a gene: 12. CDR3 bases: TGCGCCAGCAGCTATCCATTCCCGGGACAGGGCCACTATGGCTACACCTTC. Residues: CASSYPFPGQGHYGYTF.

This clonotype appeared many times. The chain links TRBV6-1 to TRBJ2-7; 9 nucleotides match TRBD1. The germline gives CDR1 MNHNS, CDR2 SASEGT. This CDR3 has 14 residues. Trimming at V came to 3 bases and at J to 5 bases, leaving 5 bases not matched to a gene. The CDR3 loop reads CASSEWDRVHEQYV. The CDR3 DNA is TGTGCCAGCAGTGAGTGGGACAGGGTCCACGAGCAGTACGTC.

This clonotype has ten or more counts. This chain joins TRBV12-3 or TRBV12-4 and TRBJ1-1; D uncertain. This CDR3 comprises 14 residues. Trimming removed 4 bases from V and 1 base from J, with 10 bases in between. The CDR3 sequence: CASSSTERNTEAFF. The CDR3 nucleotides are TGTGCCAGCAGTTCCACAGAGCGGAACACTGAAGCTTTCTTT.

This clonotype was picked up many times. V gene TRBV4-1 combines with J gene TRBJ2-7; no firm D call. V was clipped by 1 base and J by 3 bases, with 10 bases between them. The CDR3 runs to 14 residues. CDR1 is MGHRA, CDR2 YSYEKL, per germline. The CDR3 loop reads CASSQVPGDYEQYF. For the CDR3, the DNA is TGCGCCAGCAGCCAAGTTCCTGGGGACTACGAGCAGTACTTC.

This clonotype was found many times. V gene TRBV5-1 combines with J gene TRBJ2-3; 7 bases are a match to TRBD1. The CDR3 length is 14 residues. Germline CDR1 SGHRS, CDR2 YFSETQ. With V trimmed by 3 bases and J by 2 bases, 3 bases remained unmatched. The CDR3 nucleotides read TGCGCCAGCAGCTGGGGACAGCCCACAGATACGCAGTATTTT. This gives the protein CASSWGQPTDTQYF.

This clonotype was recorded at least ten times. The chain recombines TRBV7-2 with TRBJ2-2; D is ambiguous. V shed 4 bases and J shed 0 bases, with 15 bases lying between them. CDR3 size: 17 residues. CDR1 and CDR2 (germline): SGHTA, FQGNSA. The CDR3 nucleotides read TGTGCCAGCAGCTCGCAGCATGTATTCGCGAACACCGGGGAGCTGTTTTTT. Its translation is CASSSQHVFANTGELFF.

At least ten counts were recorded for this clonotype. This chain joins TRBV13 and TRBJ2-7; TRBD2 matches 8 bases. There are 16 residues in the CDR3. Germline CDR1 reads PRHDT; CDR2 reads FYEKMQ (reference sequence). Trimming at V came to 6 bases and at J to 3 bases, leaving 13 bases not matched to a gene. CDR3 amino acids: CASSARRAGAFYEQYF. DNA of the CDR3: TGTGCCAGCAGTGCCCGTAGAGCGGGGGCTTTCTACGAGCAGTACTTC.

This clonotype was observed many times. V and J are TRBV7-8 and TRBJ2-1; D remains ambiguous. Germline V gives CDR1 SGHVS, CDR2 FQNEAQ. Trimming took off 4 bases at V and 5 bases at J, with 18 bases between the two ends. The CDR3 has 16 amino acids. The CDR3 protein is CASSSPSRRYDNEQFF. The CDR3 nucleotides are TGTGCCAGCAGCTCCCCCTCGCGTAGGTACGACAATGAGCAGTTCTTC.

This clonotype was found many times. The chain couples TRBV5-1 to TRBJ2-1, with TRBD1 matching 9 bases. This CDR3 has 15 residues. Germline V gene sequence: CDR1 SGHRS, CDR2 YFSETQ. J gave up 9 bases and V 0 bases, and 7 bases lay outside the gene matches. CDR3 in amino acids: CASSLAGQGLGEQFF. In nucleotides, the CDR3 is TGCGCCAGCAGCTTGGCGGGACAGGGTCTCGGTGAGCAGTTCTTC.

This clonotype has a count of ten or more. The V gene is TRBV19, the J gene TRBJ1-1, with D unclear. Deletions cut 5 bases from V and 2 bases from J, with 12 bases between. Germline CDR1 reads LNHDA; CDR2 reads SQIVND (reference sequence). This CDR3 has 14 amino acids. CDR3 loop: CASSFLGGNTEAFF. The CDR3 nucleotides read TGTGCCAGTAGTTTCCTGGGTGGCAACACTGAAGCTTTCTTT.

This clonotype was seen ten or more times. CDR3 coding DNA: TGTGCCACCAGCAGAGCTCGGAGCATAAATGAAAAACTGTTTTTT. Protein product: CATSRARSINEKLFF. The V and J genes are TRBV15 and TRBJ1-4; unclear D gene. From germline, CDR1 is LNHNV and CDR2 YYDKDF (reference sequence). Trimming cost V 1 base and J 5 bases, with 11 bases left between them. The CDR3 has 15 amino acids.

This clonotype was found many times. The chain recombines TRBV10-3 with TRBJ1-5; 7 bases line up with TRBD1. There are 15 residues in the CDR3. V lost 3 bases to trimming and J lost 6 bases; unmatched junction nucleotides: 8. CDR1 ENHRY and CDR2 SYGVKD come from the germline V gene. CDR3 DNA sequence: TGTGCCATCAGTGATTTTGACAGGGTGGGTCAGCCCCAGCATTTT. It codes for CAISDFDRVGQPQHF.

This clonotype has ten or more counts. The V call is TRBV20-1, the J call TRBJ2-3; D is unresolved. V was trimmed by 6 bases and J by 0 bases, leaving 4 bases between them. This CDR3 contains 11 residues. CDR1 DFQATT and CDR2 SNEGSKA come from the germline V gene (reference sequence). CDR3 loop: CSATSTDTQYF. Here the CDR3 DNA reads TGCAGTGCAACTAGCACAGATACGCAGTATTTT.

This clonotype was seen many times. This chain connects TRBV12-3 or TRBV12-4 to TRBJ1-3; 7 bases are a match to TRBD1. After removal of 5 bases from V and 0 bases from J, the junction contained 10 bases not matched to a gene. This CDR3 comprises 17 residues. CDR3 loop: CASSPAPQGNSGNTIYF. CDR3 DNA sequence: TGTGCCAGCAGTCCCGCCCCACAGGGGAACTCTGGAAACACCATATATTTT.

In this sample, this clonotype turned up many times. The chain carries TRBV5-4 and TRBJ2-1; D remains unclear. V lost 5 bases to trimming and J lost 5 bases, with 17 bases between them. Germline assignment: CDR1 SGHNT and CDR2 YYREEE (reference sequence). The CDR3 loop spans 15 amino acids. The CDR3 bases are TGTGCCAGCAGTGCCGAATCTTCCCCCGACAATGAGCAGTTCTTC. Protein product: CASSAESSPDNEQFF.

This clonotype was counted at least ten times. The CDR3 reads CASSLGGEIAKNIQYF. Here the CDR3 DNA reads TGTGCCAGCAGCTTAGGGGGGGAGATAGCCAAAAACATTCAGTACTTC. This sequence joins TRBV7-2 and TRBJ2-4; D possibly corresponds to TRBD2 (6 bases). The CDR3 is 16 residues long. V dropped 1 base and J dropped 0 bases, with 10 bases sitting between them. Germline V CDR1 and CDR2: SGHTA, FQGNSA.